The clone carrying this T cell receptor beta chain has only a few counts. The same CDR3 is also encoded by other DNA sequences in this sample. The data originate from a study of beta chain features in type 1 diabetes. This CDR3 has 17 residues. Trimming took 3 bases from V and 1 from J; bases not matched to a gene: 9. CDR1 is KGHSH and CDR2 is LQKENI in the germline V gene. Every donor had blood drawn once into heparin, approximately 120 mL on average. Researchers reported sorting CD4+ naive, central memory, regulatory and stem cell-like memory cells via CD45RO/CCR7/CD25/CD127/CD95/CD27. Expressed TCRB transcripts were sequenced because the entire RNA isolate underwent reverse transcription. Clones were read by immunoSEQ multiplex PCR, and TCRdb kept only the in-frame ones, dropping some. The table lists 37,000 or so clones, over 45% of them singletons.

Sequenced sample: central memory CD4+ T cells from blood. The rearrangement joins TRBV18 to TRBJ2-5; 9 bases line up with TRBD2. This TCR came from a woman aged 18-29 years in good health. CDR3 sequence (DNA): TGTGCCAGCTCACCCCCGGGCAGCGGGGGGTCCCAAGAGACCCAGTACTTC. Translated: CASSPPGSGGSQETQYF.